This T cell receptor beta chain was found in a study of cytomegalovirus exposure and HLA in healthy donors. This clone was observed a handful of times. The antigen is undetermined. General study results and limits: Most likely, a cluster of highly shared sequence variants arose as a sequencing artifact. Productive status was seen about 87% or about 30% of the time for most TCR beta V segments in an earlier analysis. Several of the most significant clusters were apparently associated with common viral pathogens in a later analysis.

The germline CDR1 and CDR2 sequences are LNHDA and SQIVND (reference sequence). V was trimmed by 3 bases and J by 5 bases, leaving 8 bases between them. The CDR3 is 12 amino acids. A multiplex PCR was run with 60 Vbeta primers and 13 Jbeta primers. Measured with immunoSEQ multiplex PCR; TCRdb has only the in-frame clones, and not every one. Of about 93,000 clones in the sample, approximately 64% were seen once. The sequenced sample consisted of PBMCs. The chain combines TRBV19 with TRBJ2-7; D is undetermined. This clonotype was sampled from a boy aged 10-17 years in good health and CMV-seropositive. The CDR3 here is CASSMPRDEQYF. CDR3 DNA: TGTGCCAGTAGTATGCCTAGAGACGAGCAGTACTTC.